A single sample is the source of the 28 T cell receptor beta chains below, sequenced in a study of blood T cell repertoires in COVID-19. Sequenced by immunoSEQ multiplex PCR; TCRdb stores in-frame clones only, minus some. The repertoire includes a few hundred thousand clones, about four fifths of them detected once, and roughly 2.9% sits in the top ten. Material for sequencing was peripheral blood. The receptors were gathered from a man between 45 and 60 years old with active or convalescent COVID-19.

The rearrangement uses TRBV12-2 and TRBJ1-1; the D call in the table, TRBD1, was not verified against the DNA. TRBV12-2 is recorded as a pseudogene. The CDR3 totals 14 residues. The CDR3 DNA reads as TGTGCAAGTCGCTTATTTCAGGGGAGCACTGAAGCTTTCTTT. Translation gives CASRLFQGSTEAFF.

The rearrangement joins TRBV27 to TRBJ1-6; 8 nucleotides agree with TRBD1. CDR3 length equals 17 residues. V trimming: 5 bases; J trimming: 2 bases; junction bases outside the gene matches: 8. Germline V CDR1 and CDR2: MNHEY, SMNVEV (reference sequence). This CDR3 reads CASSRKQGGAYNSPLHF. CDR3 coding DNA: TGTGCCAGCAGTCGAAAACAGGGGGGGGCCTATAATTCACCCCTCCACTTT.

The rearrangement joins TRBV7-9 to TRBJ1-2, with a tentative D call TRBD1 (6 bases). The CDR3 spans 16 residues. V shed 5 bases and J shed 4 bases, with 20 bases lying between them. CDR1 SEHNR and CDR2 FQNEAQ come from the germline V gene (reference sequence). CDR3 DNA sequence: TGTGCCAGCAGCCCCTGGGGGACACCTCCTACCTATGGCTACACCTTC. This codes for CASSPWGTPPTYGYTF.

This clone has a single count. The CDR3 here is CASSLSGVGTGELFF. CDR3 DNA: TGTGCCAGCAGCTTATCGGGAGTCGGGACCGGGGAGCTGTTTTTT. This chain joins TRBV7-6 and TRBJ2-2; D is possibly TRBD2 (6 bases). The CDR3 is made up of 15 amino acids. CDR1 and CDR2 from the germline V gene are SGHVS and FNYEAQ. V was shortened by 2 bases and J by 5 bases, with 12 bases between the two germline ends.

The gene calls are TRBV4-3 and TRBJ1-2, with TRBD1 as a possible D gene (6 bases). The V gene lost 0 bases and the J gene lost 5 bases, with 13 bases spanning the gap. CDR1 and CDR2 from the germline V gene are LGHNA and YSLEER. The CDR3 runs 15 residues. The CDR3 region has the DNA TGCGCCAGCAGCCAAGAGAGACAGGCTTTTTATGGCTACACCTTC. As protein: CASSQERQAFYGYTF.

CDR3 region: CASSLGQAYNEQFF. The DNA of the CDR3 is TGCGCCAGCAGCTTGGGGCAGGCGTACAATGAGCAGTTCTTC. This chain connects TRBV5-1 to TRBJ2-1; D is unresolved. With 0 bases removed from V and 4 bases from J, the gap between germline ends came to 8 bases. The CDR3 has 14 amino acids. Looked up from germline, CDR1 is SGHRS and CDR2 is YFSETQ.

The rearrangement uses TRBV9 and TRBJ1-1, with D possibly being TRBD1 (6 bases). Germline V lookup: CDR1 SGDLS, CDR2 YYNGEE. V gave up 4 bases and J gave up 3 bases, with 13 bases separating them. This CDR3 comprises 14 residues. DNA of the CDR3: TGTGCCAGCAGCCCCCACCCAGGGGACACTGAAGCTTTCTTT. It translates to CASSPHPGDTEAFF. Full variable domain (rest looked up from reference TRBV9 and TRBJ1-1): DSGVTQTPKHLITATGQRVTLRCSPRSGDLSVYWYQQSLDQGLQFLIQYYNGEERAKGNILERFSAQQFPDLHSELNLSSLELGDSALYFCASSPHPGDTEAFFGQGTRLTVV.

The chain links TRBV6-6 to TRBJ1-1, with D hard to call. CDR3 length: 20 residues. The V gene lost 5 bases and the J gene lost 4 bases, with 32 bases spanning the gap. CDR1 is MNHNY and CDR2 is SVGAGI in the germline V gene (reference sequence). Written as DNA, the CDR3 is TGTGCCAGCAGTCACCGCTTTTTAGGTGGTTCCTCGGGAAAGGTCACTGAAGCTTTCTTT. Translated: CASSHRFLGGSSGKVTEAFF.

To note about this clone: In the same sample, other DNA sequences code for this CDR3. The chain links TRBV30 to TRBJ1-4; a weak D match, TRBD1 (6 bases). With 0 bases removed from V and 8 bases from J, the gap between germline ends came to 13 bases. The CDR3 runs to 14 residues. Looked up from germline, CDR1 is GTSNPN and CDR2 is SVGIG (reference sequence). CDR3 sequence reads: CAWSVGGAGEKLFF. CDR3 DNA: TGTGCCTGGAGTGTAGGGGGGGCAGGAGAAAAACTGTTTTTT.

This chain connects TRBV4-3 to TRBJ2-3; 9 nucleotides align to TRBD2. The CDR3 runs to 18 residues. Germline trimming cut 0 bases from V and 7 bases from J; bases unmatched to any gene: 14. CDR1 and CDR2 from the germline V gene are LGHNA and YSLEER. CDR3 region: CASSQDLSGLALVHTQYF. CDR3 coding DNA: TGCGCCAGCAGCCAAGATCTCTCGGGACTAGCCTTAGTACATACGCAGTATTTT.

This chain links TRBV4-1 with TRBJ1-1; TRBD1 matches 7 bases. With 1 base clipped from V and 1 base from J, the junction kept 6 bases outside the gene matches. This CDR3 spans 16 amino acids. Germline V gene data show CDR1 as MGHRA and CDR2 as YSYEKL. CDR3 residues: CASSQGARGPNTEAFF. The DNA for the CDR3 is TGCGCCAGCAGCCAAGGGGCAAGGGGGCCGAACACTGAAGCTTTCTTT.

The chain couples TRBV25-1 to TRBJ1-1; maybe TRBD1 (5 bases). V lost 1 base to trimming and J lost 5 bases, with 8 bases between them. Germline-derived CDR1 and CDR2 are MGHDK and SYGVNS. The CDR3 consists of 13 residues. The CDR3 sequence is CASSEFPGTEAFF. The CDR3 DNA reads TGTGCCAGCAGTGAATTCCCAGGGACTGAAGCTTTCTTT.

The V call is TRBV4-3, the J call TRBJ1-2; 7 bases fit TRBD1. The germline V gene encodes CDR1 LGHNA and CDR2 YSLEER. The V segment lost 0 bases and the J segment 5 bases; nucleotides outside the gene matches: 9. CDR3 length equals 16 residues. The CDR3 nucleotides read TGCGCCAGCAGCCAAGAGCCGGGACAGACAGTTTATGGCTACACCTTC. Its protein product is CASSQEPGQTVYGYTF.

In its sample, this clone was seen once. The chain combines TRBV2 with TRBJ1-5; D remains ambiguous. Germline lookup yields CDR1 SNHLY and CDR2 FYNNEI. This CDR3 comprises 12 residues. V was pared by 7 bases and J by 3 bases, with 7 bases between. This chain's CDR3 is CASKPSNQPQHF. CDR3 sequence (DNA): TGTGCCAGCAAGCCATCCAATCAGCCCCAGCATTTT.

V gene TRBV4-3 combines with J gene TRBJ1-2; the D is unclear. This CDR3 has 15 residues. The V gene lost 0 bases and the J gene lost 4 bases, with 12 bases spanning the gap. Per the germline V gene, CDR1 is LGHNA and CDR2 is YSLEER. The CDR3 sequence is CASSQEYERVYGYTF. CDR3 bases: TGCGCCAGCAGCCAAGAATACGAGAGGGTCTATGGCTACACCTTC.

The chain combines TRBV19 with TRBJ1-4; 7 bases are a match to TRBD1. CDR1 and CDR2 from the germline V gene are LNHDA and SQIVND (reference sequence). The CDR3 totals 15 residues. J was trimmed by 8 bases and V by 6 bases; bases with no gene match: 12. Here the CDR3 reads CASSLRSGTAEKLFF. CDR3 coding DNA: TGTGCCAGTAGCCTACGATCCGGGACAGCCGAAAAACTGTTTTTT.

This clone was observed once. This sequence joins TRBV4-2 and TRBJ2-3; TRBD2 agrees at 7 bases. The V gene's germline CDR1 is LGHNA and CDR2 YNFKEQ. The CDR3 has 14 residues. Unmatched junction bases numbered 4, after V lost 5 bases and J lost 2 bases. CDR3 residues: CASSRTRDTDTQYF. The CDR3, as DNA: TGTGCCAGCAGCAGGACTAGGGACACAGATACGCAGTATTTT.

The J gene is TRBJ1-1, the V gene TRBV28, with D perhaps TRBD1 (6 bases). Trimming removed 7 bases at V and 10 bases at J, with 19 bases between. The CDR3 has 13 residues. Per germline, CDR1 MDHEN and CDR2 SYDVKM. CDR3 sequence (DNA): TGTGCCAGCATTACAGGGCAGGGAGGGGTAGCTTTCTTT. Protein: CASITGQGGVAFF. The whole variable domain, filled in from reference TRBV28 and TRBJ1-1, reads DVKVTQSSRYLVKRTGEKVFLECVQDMDHENMFWYRQDPGLGLRLIYFSYDVKMKEKGDIPEGYSVSREKKERFSLILESASTNQTSMYLCASITGQGGVAFFGQGTRLTVV.

The V gene is TRBV9, the J gene TRBJ1-2; D is possibly TRBD1 (5 bases). V shed 1 base and J shed 6 bases, with 13 bases lying between them. The CDR3 covers 14 residues. Germline assignment: CDR1 SGDLS and CDR2 YYNGEE. In DNA, the CDR3 is TGTGCCAGCAGCGTAAGGCAGGGAAGGGATGGCTACACCTTC. Residues: CASSVRQGRDGYTF.

V and J are TRBV6-5 and TRBJ2-7; the D gene is possibly TRBD1 (5 bases). This CDR3 comprises 12 residues. V gave up 6 bases and J gave up 5 bases, with 11 bases separating them. Germline CDR1 is MNHEY and CDR2 is SVGAGI. CDR3 in DNA: TGTGCCAGCAGGTCCAGGGTCCACGAGCAGTACTTC. Its protein is CASRSRVHEQYF.

V usage is TRBV12-3 or TRBV12-4 and J usage is TRBJ2-3; no definite D call. There are 11 residues in the CDR3. Trimming took off 6 bases at V and 6 bases at J, with 7 bases between the two ends. The CDR3 DNA reads TGTGCCAGCAGCCCCTCGGATACGCAGTATTTT. Amino acids: CASSPSDTQYF.

The chain is built from TRBV28 and TRBJ2-7; the D gene is possibly TRBD1 (5 bases). The CDR3 has 14 residues. Germline V gives CDR1 MDHEN, CDR2 SYDVKM. Trimming left V 7 bases short and J 2 bases short, with 15 bases between. CDR3 protein: CASTSTGQTYEQYF. The CDR3 DNA is TGTGCCAGCACCTCGACCGGACAAACCTACGAGCAGTACTTC.

The chain carries TRBV9 and TRBJ2-1, with TRBD2 matching over 8 bases. The junction had 7 bases not matched to a gene; V was cut back by 5 bases and J by 6 bases. The CDR3 length is 14 residues. CDR1 is SGDLS, CDR2 YYNGEE, per germline. The CDR3 reads CASRAAGDSNEQFF. As DNA, the CDR3 is TGTGCCAGCAGGGCAGCGGGGGATAGCAATGAGCAGTTCTTC.

V is TRBV4-1 and J is TRBJ1-4; 7 positions match TRBD1. Germline CDR1 MGHRA, CDR2 YSYEKL. The V and J ends lost 4 bases and 6 bases, in that order; junction bases with no gene match: 8. This CDR3 comprises 15 residues. The CDR3: CASSPQTGRDEKLFF. The CDR3 DNA sequence: TGCGCCAGCAGCCCTCAGACAGGGCGGGATGAAAAACTGTTTTTT.

This chain uses TRBV3-1 (or the pseudogene TRBV3-2) with TRBJ1-6, with 7 positions matching TRBD1. V shed 4 bases and J 1 base; nucleotides not matched to a gene: 7. This CDR3 comprises 17 residues. Germline loops: CDR1 LGHDT, CDR2 YNNKEL (reference sequence). Written as DNA, the CDR3 is TGTGCCAGCAGCCTTCAAAACAGGGGATCCTATAATTCACCCCTCCACTTT. Translating gives CASSLQNRGSYNSPLHF.

The V call is TRBV20-1, the J call TRBJ1-1; maybe TRBD1 (6 bases). The V and J ends lost 6 bases and 1 base respectively, with 12 bases between them. CDR1 and CDR2 (germline): DFQATT, SNEGSKA (reference sequence). The CDR3 totals 13 residues. CDR3 sequence reads: CSASGQQNTEAFF. The CDR3 DNA follows: TGCAGTGCGAGTGGACAGCAGAACACTGAAGCTTTCTTT.

This rearrangement joins TRBV19 to TRBJ2-7; 14 nucleotides line up with TRBD2. V was clipped by 5 bases and J by 5 bases; unmatched bases: 5. The CDR3 consists of 15 residues. In germline, CDR1 is LNHDA, CDR2 SQIVND (reference sequence). The CDR3 protein is CASSEGLAGVHEQYF. The CDR3 DNA sequence: TGTGCCAGTAGTGAGGGACTAGCGGGAGTCCACGAGCAGTACTTC.

This chain's CDR3 is CASSQTLRGTDTQYF. The CDR3 DNA sequence: TGCGCCAGCAGCCAAACTCTCCGGGGCACAGATACGCAGTATTTT. The chain recombines TRBV4-1 with TRBJ2-3, with D unclear. CDR3 length: 15 residues. V lost 2 bases and J 1 base, leaving 10 bases between the germline ends. Germline V gene lookup returns CDR1 MGHRA and CDR2 YSYEKL.